This T cell receptor (beta chain) was observed in a study of human T cells and chemical hapten exposure (TCRdb year 2021). For the wider study: For sensitization, 2% DPC in acetone was applied to a 2 cm by 2 cm area of upper inner arm skin. Libraries were pooled for sequencing, and variation in per-sample TCR yields was attributed mainly to small differences in library volumes within the pool. Throughout the study period of roughly 24 weeks, patients also received therapeutic DPC doses to the scalp every week. Twenty-nine alopecia patients gave blood for TCR sequencing at one to four time points (pre-sensitization, 2, 6 and 24 weeks). Peripheral blood TCR repertoire changes were tracked in vivo in alopecia patients during primary and secondary sensitization to the hapten diphenylcyclopropenone (DPC). Blood samples were taken from patients before sensitization (week 0) and then at 2, 6 and about 24 weeks after DPC sensitization. Patch testing on the upper back used Finn chambers containing 0.01% DPC, with scoring done after 6 days according to International Contact Dermatitis Research Group standards. The patient cohort, mostly female, included alopecia areata with under or over 50% scalp involvement, alopecia totalis and alopecia universalis. Overall results and qualifications from the work: The number of PT1 expanded TCRs positively correlated with patch test score, significant at thresholds 8, 16 and 32 but not 4. Because every patient had alopecia, a presumed autoimmune disease, the patients' immune response might differ from that of healthy individuals. Repeated subsampling changed both the strength of the expansion versus patch-test correlation and the threshold at which the correlation became significant. The number of TCRs above 1 in 1000 frequency did not change with DPC sensitization; there was no evidence of global repertoire structure alterations. Expanded TCRs formed significantly more large CDR3 similarity clusters than pre-sensitization or healthy control sets, consistent with antigen-driven responses.

This clonotype was counted between two and nine times. The antigen this receptor binds is unknown. Base quality data are lacking; no much larger clone is found one base away. Reading the label with the study, this specimen's time point is: patch test 2, 6 weeks after DPC sensitization. This specimen's treatment or condition label, per the study, means: therapeutic diphenylcyclopropenone sensitization with weekly scalp DPC. At each patch-test visit, blood was drawn before the patch test was applied. Patients were eligible if aged 18 to 70, diagnosed with alopecia and judged suitable for DPC therapy, and pregnant patients were excluded. Unfractionated whole blood was collected in Tempus Blood RNA tubes, and total RNA was extracted from that blood. The library was made by RACE. Sequencing instrument: NextSeq 500. Library preparation attached unique molecular identifiers to individual cDNA molecules for quantitative, reproducible TCR counting. From each blood RNA sample, both TCR alpha and TCR beta chains were sequenced. The authors' pipeline ran thus. A median of approximately 96,000 TCRs per sample was observed, with a range of 23,224 to 690,600. V, J and CDR3 annotation of the TCR reads was carried out using the Decombinator software suite. To make PS versus PT1 abundance plots, every sample was subsampled to the same number of TCRs (28,000). Expanded TCRs were defined as absent before sensitization and observed at least eight times at the 2-week time point. TCRdb applied fastp at Q25 and MiXCR to the public reads, then kept only in-frame beta chains. Merged by CDR3 protein, the rows form single entries marked with the most common genes and DNA. These V and J calls are TCRdb output, not the study's own analysis. The sample data list some 70,000 distinct CDR3 sequences, and around a tenth of these were observed just once. The ten biggest clones cover roughly 6.8% of the sample.

The sequencing used whole blood, collected in connection with sensitization to the hapten diphenylcyclopropenone (DPC). The sequence was obtained from a woman between 50 and 59 years old with alopecia areata. Some clones in this sample may be carry-over from other donors' samples.

The DNA sequence is TGTGCCAGTAGTCCGCAGGGGGGAGGCAATCAGCCCCAGCATTTT. Its protein reads: CASSPQGGGNQPQHF. The sequence links TRBV19 to TRBJ1-5, with 7 bases aligning to TRBD1. The CDR3 goes from the cysteine to the phenylalanine over 15 residues. Only the CDR3 region is kept as DNA, spanning 45 bases read in frame from base 1. CDR1 and CDR2 are drawn from the germline V gene (reference sequence): LNHDA, SQIVND. Ends trimmed: V by 5 bases, J by 2 bases; bases unmatched to a gene: 6.